The 12 T cell receptor beta chains reported below all come from one sample, sequenced in a study of blood T cell repertoires in COVID-19. The table came from immunoSEQ multiplex PCR; TCRdb's copy has only in-frame clones and leaves some out. The sample lists 90,000 to 120,000 clones; more than 70% were seen once. Sequenced material: peripheral blood. The source of these receptors is a man aged 50 to 60 with active or convalescent COVID-19.

This chain uses TRBV30 with TRBJ2-3; 7 nucleotides line up with TRBD1. The ends lost 1 base at V and 6 bases at J; junction bases unmatched: 10. Germline CDR1 GTSNPN, CDR2 SVGIG (reference sequence). CDR3 size: 15 residues. CDR3 nucleotide sequence: TGTGCCTGGAGTGCGACAGGGATGGTTATGGATACGCAGTATTTT. Translated: CAWSATGMVMDTQYF.

The chain joins TRBV5-4 to TRBJ1-2; perhaps TRBD1 as D (5 bases). Germline CDR1 reads SGHNT; CDR2 reads YYREEE (reference sequence). The germline V and J ends were trimmed by 3 bases and 4 bases, with 13 bases remaining between them. The CDR3 consists of 14 residues. CDR3 DNA: TGTGCCAGCAGCTCACTACAGGTTAGCTATGGCTACACCTTC. It encodes CASSSLQVSYGYTF.

This chain joins TRBV3-1 (or the pseudogene TRBV3-2) and TRBJ2-3; 7 nucleotides match TRBD1. Unmatched junction bases numbered 5, after V lost 5 bases and J lost 0 bases. CDR3 length: 15 residues. Per the germline V gene, CDR1 is LGHDT and CDR2 is YNNKEL (reference sequence). CDR3 in DNA: TGTGCCAGCAGCTCACGACAGGGTAGCACAGATACGCAGTATTTT. Translated: CASSSRQGSTDTQYF.

This chain links TRBV5-8 with TRBJ2-3; 14 positions agree with TRBD2. The CDR3 spans 18 residues. Germline V lookup: CDR1 SGHTS, CDR2 YDEGEE. V lost 3 bases to trimming and J lost 2 bases; unmatched junction nucleotides: 8. CDR3 region: CASSSKLTSGRDTDTQYF. Here the CDR3 DNA reads TGTGCCAGCAGCTCGAAATTGACTAGCGGGAGGGACACAGATACGCAGTATTTT.

This chain connects TRBV7-9 to TRBJ1-1, with D hard to call. The length of the CDR3 is 11 residues. Deletions cut 5 bases from V and 7 bases from J, with 8 bases between. Germline lookup yields CDR1 SEHNR and CDR2 FQNEAQ (reference sequence). CDR3 protein: CASSRGLEAFF. The CDR3 region has the DNA TGTGCCAGCAGCCGGGGTCTTGAAGCTTTCTTT.

Comments on this clone: Other DNA variants within this sample encode the same CDR3. V is TRBV7-2 and J is TRBJ2-6, with 9 bases that match TRBD1. CDR1 SGHTA and CDR2 FQGNSA come from the germline V gene. The CDR3 covers 18 residues. J lost 0 bases, V lost 5 bases, and 8 bases had no gene match. The CDR3 here is CASSETGGPLSGANVLTF. The DNA of the CDR3 is TGTGCCAGCAGCGAGACAGGGGGGCCTCTCTCTGGGGCCAACGTCCTGACTTTC.

The V call is TRBV5-1, the J call TRBJ2-3; weak D call: TRBD2 (6 bases). The CDR3 spans 15 residues. With 0 bases removed from V and 2 bases from J, the gap between germline ends came to 10 bases. Germline lookup yields CDR1 SGHRS and CDR2 YFSETQ. In DNA, the CDR3 is TGCGCCAGCAGCTTGGATAGCGGAAACACAGATACGCAGTATTTT. Translated: CASSLDSGNTDTQYF.

This chain joins TRBV29-1 and TRBJ2-3, with 7 bases matching TRBD2. Germline CDR1 and CDR2: SQVTM and ANQGSEA. The length of the CDR3 is 13 residues. The J segment lost 6 bases and the V segment lost 4 bases, leaving 7 bases of the junction unmatched. The CDR3 region is CSVAAGALDTQYF. Here the CDR3 DNA reads TGCAGCGTTGCGGCGGGAGCCCTGGATACGCAGTATTTT.

The gene calls are TRBV27 and TRBJ2-7; 7 nucleotides align to TRBD2. The ends lost 6 bases at V and 0 bases at J; junction bases unmatched: 8. The germline V gene has CDR1 MNHEY and CDR2 SMNVEV (reference sequence). This CDR3 has 15 residues. The CDR3: CASSFLADNSYEQYF. CDR3 nucleotides: TGTGCCAGCAGCTTCCTAGCGGACAACTCCTACGAGCAGTACTTC.

This clone showed up just a few times. The chain uses TRBV29-1 and TRBJ2-1, with D possibly matching TRBD2 (6 bases). In germline, CDR1 is SQVTM, CDR2 ANQGSEA. The CDR3 is 15 amino acids. V lost 7 bases and J lost 0, with 16 bases in between. The CDR3 is CSGRGAGSSYNEQFF. CDR3 DNA: TGCAGCGGGCGGGGAGCGGGCAGCTCCTACAATGAGCAGTTCTTC.

This CDR3 is CASSTSYAYNEQFF. The CDR3 coding sequence is TGTGCCAGCAGCACTAGTTATGCCTACAATGAGCAGTTCTTC. The chain employs TRBV27 and TRBJ2-1; D perhaps matches TRBD2 (5 bases). The CDR3 loop spans 14 amino acids. The germline V gene has CDR1 MNHEY and CDR2 SMNVEV (reference sequence). Deletions cut 6 bases from V and 2 bases from J, with 11 bases between.

This clone showed up just a few times. V usage is TRBV10-3 and J usage is TRBJ2-7; 7 nucleotides align to TRBD2. This CDR3 contains 14 residues. The V gene's germline CDR1 is ENHRY and CDR2 SYGVKD. Trimming took 4 bases from V and 0 from J; bases not matched to a gene: 3. This CDR3 is CAISGGGSSYEQYF. CDR3 sequence (DNA): TGTGCCATCAGTGGCGGGGGAAGCTCCTACGAGCAGTACTTC.